This entry features one T cell receptor (beta chain) sequence. The repertoire was sequenced with immunoSEQ multiplex PCR; TCRdb's copy has only in-frame clones and lacks some. The sample holds over 200,000 clones, about nine tenths seen once. Germline CDR1 SGHKS, CDR2 YYEKEE (reference sequence). This CDR3 has 17 amino acids. After removal of 0 bases from V and 8 bases from J, the junction contained 9 bases not matched to a gene. The data originate from a study of blood T cell repertoires in COVID-19. The source material was peripheral blood. V gene TRBV5-5 combines with J gene TRBJ1-4, with 11 bases that match TRBD1. The clonotype comes from a man under 40 with COVID-19, enrolled during active disease. CDR3 protein: CASSLEWGQGEREKLFF. The CDR3 DNA sequence: TGTGCCAGCAGCTTGGAATGGGGACAGGGGGAAAGGGAAAAACTGTTTTTT.